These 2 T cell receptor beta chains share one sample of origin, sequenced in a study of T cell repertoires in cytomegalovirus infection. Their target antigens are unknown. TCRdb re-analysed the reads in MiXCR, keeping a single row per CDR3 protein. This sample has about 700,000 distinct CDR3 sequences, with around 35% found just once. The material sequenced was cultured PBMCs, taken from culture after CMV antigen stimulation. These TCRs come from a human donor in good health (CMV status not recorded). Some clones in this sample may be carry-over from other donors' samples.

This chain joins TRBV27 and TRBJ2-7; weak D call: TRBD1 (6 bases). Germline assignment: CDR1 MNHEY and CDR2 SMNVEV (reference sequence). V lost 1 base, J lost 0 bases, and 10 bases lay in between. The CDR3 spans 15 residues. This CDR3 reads CASSLFGQSSYEQYF. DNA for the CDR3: TGTGCCAGCAGTTTATTTGGACAGAGCTCCTACGAGCAGTACTTC.

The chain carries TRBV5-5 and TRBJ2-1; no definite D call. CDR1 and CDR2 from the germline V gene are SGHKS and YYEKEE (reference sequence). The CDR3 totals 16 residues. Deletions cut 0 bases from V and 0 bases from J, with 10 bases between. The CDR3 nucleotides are TGTGCCAGCAGCTTGGGCGGTTTACTCTCCTACAATGAGCAGTTCTTC. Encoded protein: CASSLGGLLSYNEQFF.